Below, 20 T cell receptor beta chains from the same sample are listed, as sequenced in a study of cytomegalovirus exposure and HLA in healthy donors. The data were produced by immunoSEQ multiplex PCR, yet TCRdb's version contains in-frame clones alone and is incomplete. The data hold about 82,000 clones, with over 85% observed a single time. Material: PBMCs. The receptors were sampled from a woman in her late teens or twenties in good health and CMV-seronegative.

The rearrangement links TRBV9 to TRBJ1-4, with D tentatively TRBD1 (6 bases). Germline-derived CDR1 and CDR2 are SGDLS and YYNGEE. V was clipped by 4 bases and J by 1 base, with 17 bases between them. CDR3 length equals 17 residues. CDR3 in DNA: TGTGCCAGCAGCCCCCACAGGGAGACGGGAACTAATGAAAAACTGTTTTTT. Amino acids: CASSPHRETGTNEKLFF.

V and J are TRBV4-3 and TRBJ2-7; the D is unclear. Trimming stripped 4 bases from V and 3 bases from J, with 10 bases between. This CDR3 is built from 13 residues. Germline CDR1 and CDR2: LGHNA and YSLEER. The chain's CDR3 is CASSPTSGYEQYF. The CDR3 nucleotides are TGCGCCAGCAGCCCTACATCGGGCTACGAGCAGTACTTC.

V usage is TRBV7-2 and J usage is TRBJ2-3; TRBD1 might be the D (5 bases). The CDR3 contains 15 residues. Deletions cut 5 bases from V and 4 bases from J, with 16 bases between. CDR1 is SGHTA, CDR2 FQGNSA, per germline. CDR3: CASSISQGLSDTQYF. The CDR3 bases are TGTGCCAGCAGCATCAGTCAGGGTTTGTCAGATACGCAGTATTTT. The full variable domain, with the rest looked up from reference TRBV7-2 and TRBJ2-3, is GAGVSQSPSNKVTEKGKDVELRCDPISGHTALYWYRQSLGQGLEFLIYFQGNSAPDKSGLPSDRFSAERTGGSVSTLTIQRTQQEDSAVYLCASSISQGLSDTQYFGPGTRLTVL.

This clone was seen only a few times. V usage is TRBV10-3 and J usage is TRBJ2-6; 7 bases agree with TRBD2. V dropped 0 bases and J dropped 0; count of bases not matched to a gene: 2. CDR1 is ENHRY, CDR2 SYGVKD, per germline. This CDR3 contains 17 residues. This CDR3 reads CAISESLAYSGANVLTF. DNA for the CDR3: TGTGCCATCAGTGAGTCACTAGCGTACTCTGGGGCCAACGTCCTGACTTTC.

CDR3 in amino acids: CASSVGVTNYGYTF. The CDR3 nucleotides read TGTGCCAGCAGCGTAGGTGTCACTAACTATGGCTACACCTTC. This chain uses TRBV9 with TRBJ1-2; D not resolved. This CDR3 has 14 residues. V shed 0 bases and J shed 0 bases, with 6 bases lying between them. The germline V gene encodes CDR1 SGDLS and CDR2 YYNGEE.

The chain has TRBV7-2 and TRBJ1-5, with 7 bases that match TRBD1. Looked up from germline, CDR1 is SGHTA and CDR2 is FQGNSA. CDR3 size: 14 residues. With 4 bases clipped from V and 8 bases from J, the junction kept 8 bases outside the gene matches. CDR3: CASSSRQGFEPQHF. Written as DNA, the CDR3 is TGTGCCAGCAGCTCACGACAGGGTTTCGAGCCCCAGCATTTT.

About this clone itself: A read error may account for a junction end that differs from germline. The rearrangement links TRBV6-5 to TRBJ2-2; D unresolved. This CDR3 has 14 amino acids. In germline, CDR1 is MNHEY, CDR2 SVGAGI. CDR3 nucleotides: TGTGCTAGCACCCGTTTCGCGAACACCGGGGAGCTGTTTTTT. This translates into CASTRFANTGELFF.

The J gene is TRBJ2-7, the V gene TRBV11-2, with 7 bases fitting TRBD2. The J segment lost 5 bases and the V segment lost 2 bases, leaving 12 bases of the junction unmatched. The CDR3 has 16 amino acids. CDR1 and CDR2 (germline): SGHAT, FQNNGV. The CDR3 DNA sequence: TGTGCCAGCAGCTTAACCGCTAGCGGTTCCCCTAACGAGCAGTACTTC. It is translated as CASSLTASGSPNEQYF. The whole variable domain, filled in from reference TRBV11-2 and TRBJ2-7, reads EAGVAQSPRYKIIEKRQSVAFWCNPISGHATLYWYQQILGQGPKLLIQFQNNGVVDDSQLPKDRFSAERLKGVDSTLKIQPAKLEDSAVYLCASSLTASGSPNEQYFGPGTRLTVT.

The genes are TRBV7-2 and TRBJ2-2; 9 bases match TRBD1. This CDR3 is built from 15 residues. Losses at the gene ends were 5 bases for V and 4 bases for J; bases not matched to a gene: 5. Germline loops: CDR1 SGHTA, CDR2 FQGNSA. The CDR3 sequence: CASSPQTGGTGELFF. The DNA for the CDR3 is TGTGCCAGCAGCCCCCAGACAGGGGGCACCGGGGAGCTGTTTTTT. Combining the CDR3 with reference TRBV7-2 and TRBJ2-2 gives the whole variable domain GAGVSQSPSNKVTEKGKDVELRCDPISGHTALYWYRQSLGQGLEFLIYFQGNSAPDKSGLPSDRFSAERTGGSVSTLTIQRTQQEDSAVYLCASSPQTGGTGELFFGEGSRLTVL.

The V call is TRBV15, the J call TRBJ1-4, with a tentative D call TRBD1 (5 bases). CDR1 is LNHNV and CDR2 is YYDKDF in the germline V gene (reference sequence). The CDR3 sequence is 16 residues long. V lost 0 bases and J 3 bases, leaving 11 bases between the germline ends. The CDR3 loop reads CATSREGRRANEKLFF. The CDR3 bases are TGTGCCACCAGCAGAGAAGGTCGCAGGGCTAATGAAAAACTGTTTTTT.

The rearrangement joins TRBV4-1 to TRBJ2-2, with a possible D match to TRBD2 (5 bases). The CDR3 sequence is 16 residues long. V was cut by 1 base and J by 6 bases, with 15 bases left in between. The germline gives CDR1 MGHRA, CDR2 YSYEKL. The CDR3 coding sequence is TGCGCCAGCAGCCAAGTGTTTATCCGAGGGCCCGGGGAGCTGTTTTTT. Translating gives CASSQVFIRGPGELFF.

This chain uses TRBV6-1 with TRBJ2-6; no firm D call. Trimming shortened V by 0 bases and J by 0 bases, and 6 bases separated the two germline ends. This CDR3 is 16 amino acids long. Germline values: CDR1 MNHNS, CDR2 SASEGT. CDR3 region: CASSEALYSGANVLTF. The CDR3 DNA is TGTGCCAGCAGTGAAGCACTTTACTCTGGGGCCAACGTCCTGACTTTC.

This chain joins TRBV18 and TRBJ2-7; a possible D gene is TRBD2 (7 bases). CDR1 KGHSH and CDR2 LQKENI come from the germline V gene. The V and J ends lost 4 bases and 5 bases respectively, with 15 bases between them. The CDR3 is 14 residues long. CDR3 loop: CASSQGGARNEQYF. In DNA, the CDR3 is TGTGCCAGCTCACAGGGGGGGGCCCGGAACGAGCAGTACTTC.

V gene TRBV5-8 combines with J gene TRBJ2-5; TRBD1 matches 7 bases. The CDR3 covers 14 residues. Per the germline V gene, CDR1 is SGHTS and CDR2 is YDEGEE. With 4 bases clipped from V and 3 bases from J, the junction kept 6 bases outside the gene matches. CDR3 loop: CASSRGQVKETQYF. CDR3 nucleotide sequence: TGTGCCAGCAGCCGCGGACAGGTGAAAGAGACCCAGTACTTC.

This chain links TRBV7-2 with TRBJ1-5; no clear D gene. CDR3 size: 14 residues. CDR1 is SGHTA and CDR2 is FQGNSA in the germline V gene. Between the trimmed V and J ends, which lost 5 bases and 5 bases, there was a span of 13 bases. CDR3 region: CASSLGGIYQPQHF. In DNA, the CDR3 is TGTGCCAGCAGCCTGGGAGGGATCTATCAGCCCCAGCATTTT.

This clone appeared a single time. J is TRBJ2-1 and V is TRBV5-1; D ambiguous. This CDR3 comprises 10 residues. V lost 4 bases, J lost 9 bases, and 5 bases lay in between. Germline V gene data show CDR1 as SGHRS and CDR2 as YFSETQ. For the CDR3, the DNA is TGCGCCAGCAGCCCCTCTGAGCAGTTCTTC. This translates into CASSPSEQFF.

The chain carries TRBV6-5 and TRBJ2-5, with a possible D match to TRBD2 (6 bases). This CDR3 region has 15 residues. V was pared by 4 bases and J by 5 bases, with 17 bases between. The germline V gene encodes CDR1 MNHEY and CDR2 SVGAGI. CDR3 DNA sequence: TGTGCCAGCAGTTCGCTGAAAGGGGCGGGGGAGACCCAGTACTTC. Protein: CASSSLKGAGETQYF.

This chain uses TRBV5-6 with TRBJ2-1, with D possibly matching TRBD1 (7 bases). CDR3 size: 17 residues. Germline V gene data show CDR1 as SGHDT and CDR2 as YYEEEE. The V end lost 0 bases, the J end lost 9 bases, and 22 bases lay between the germline ends. The CDR3 spells CASSLEAWPGGGGEQFF. The DNA of the CDR3 is TGTGCCAGCAGCTTGGAAGCTTGGCCTGGAGGGGGCGGTGAGCAGTTCTTC.

V gene TRBV18 combines with J gene TRBJ1-1, with TRBD1 as a possible D gene (5 bases). Germline V gene data show CDR1 as KGHSH and CDR2 as LQKENI. The CDR3 has 16 residues. V was shortened by 3 bases and J by 1 base, with 15 bases between the two germline ends. The CDR3 reads CASSPEGGGTNTEAFF. DNA of the CDR3: TGTGCCAGCTCACCGGAGGGTGGTGGGACGAACACTGAAGCTTTCTTT.

The chain carries TRBV4-3 and TRBJ2-7, with 11 bases identical to TRBD1. J lost 3 bases, V lost 1 base, and 2 bases had no gene match. This CDR3 comprises 15 residues. The germline V gene has CDR1 LGHNA and CDR2 YSLEER. DNA for the CDR3: TGCGCCAGCAGCCAAGCGGGACAGGGGGGCTACGAGCAGTACTTC. It translates to CASSQAGQGGYEQYF.